This T cell receptor beta chain is drawn from a study of low-dose radiotherapy and immunotherapy resistance in tumors. Background on the study: Intravenous administration to patients comprised nivolumab at 240 mg every two weeks and ipilimumab at 1 mg/kg every six weeks.

Specified time point: after trial treatment. Treatment indicated: LDRT plus nivolumab, ipilimumab, low-dose cyclophosphamide and aspirin (RACIN trial). Every donor was treated with nivolumab, ipilimumab, aspirin, low-dose cyclophosphamide and also low-dose radiotherapy. Eligible patients had advanced solid tumors lacking tumor-infiltrating lymphocytes. This clonotype was detected many times. The germline V gene encodes CDR1 DFQATT and CDR2 SNEGSKA (reference sequence). CDR3 length: 15 residues. With 6 bases clipped from V and 6 bases from J, the junction kept 13 bases outside the gene matches. First-strand cDNA relied on TRAV- and TRBV-specific primers spanning alpha and beta chains. TCRs were put through 20 to 25 PCR cycles of amplification with Phusion. A constant-region primer and the V-primer adapter served as the primer pair. TCRdb called the reads again in MiXCR, with one record for every CDR3 protein. This sample has roughly 40,000 distinct CDR3 sequences, with less than 30% found just once.

The clonotype comes from a male donor with prostate cancer. Material: PBMCs, obtained after low-dose radiotherapy plus immunotherapy. The chain employs TRBV20-1 and TRBJ2-2; TRBD2 agrees at 7 bases. The CDR3 DNA sequence: TGCAGTGCCGCCCCCGGGACTGGGGGGGCCGGGGAGCTGTTTTTT. The encoded protein is CSAAPGTGGAGELFF.